This T cell receptor (beta chain) was sequenced in a study of cytomegalovirus exposure and HLA in healthy donors. The CDR3 runs 14 residues. Germline V gives CDR1 SEHNR, CDR2 FQNEAQ (reference sequence). The J segment lost 7 bases and the V segment lost 3 bases, leaving 4 bases of the junction unmatched. Primers included in the PCR were 60 Vbeta and 13 Jbeta primers. The protocol was immunoSEQ multiplex PCR, while the TCRdb copy is restricted to in-frame clones and leaves out a portion. Found here are roughly 200,000 clones, 80% to 90% of them singletons; the top ten hold around 0.31%. Regarding the study as a whole: Sequence variants that were highly shared formed a cluster that was likely a sequencing artifact. Earlier findings revealed that most TCR beta V segments proved productive either about 87% or about 30% of the time. Immune exposure data for these donors was limited to CMV serostatus.

As to this clone: Antigen: not known.

Each donor was healthy, and each was a bone marrow donor. Sequences were obtained from PBMCs. This TCR came from a woman aged 30 to 39 in good health and CMV-seronegative. The chain is built from TRBV7-9 and TRBJ1-4; 8 bases align to TRBD1. The CDR3 DNA follows: TGTGCCAGCAGCTTGGGGACAGGATTTGAAAAACTGTTTTTT. Translation: CASSLGTGFEKLFF.